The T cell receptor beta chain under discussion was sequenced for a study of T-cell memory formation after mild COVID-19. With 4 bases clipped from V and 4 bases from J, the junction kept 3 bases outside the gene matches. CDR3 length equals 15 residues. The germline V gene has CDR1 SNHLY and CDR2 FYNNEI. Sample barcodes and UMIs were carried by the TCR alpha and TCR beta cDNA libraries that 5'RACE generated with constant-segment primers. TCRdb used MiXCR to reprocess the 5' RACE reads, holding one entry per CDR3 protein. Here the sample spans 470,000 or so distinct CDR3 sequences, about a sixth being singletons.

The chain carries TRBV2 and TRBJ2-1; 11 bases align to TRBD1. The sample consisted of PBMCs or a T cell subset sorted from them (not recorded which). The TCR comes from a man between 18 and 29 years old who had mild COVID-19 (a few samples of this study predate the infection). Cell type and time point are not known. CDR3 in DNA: TGTGCCAGCAGTGTGGGACAGGGGGAATACAATGAGCAGTTCTTC. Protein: CASSVGQGEYNEQFF.